This T cell receptor beta chain stems from a study of T cells in Graves' hyperthyroidism and ophthalmopathy. This CDR3 contains 14 residues. The trim removed 7 bases at V and 3 bases at J, leaving 5 bases unmatched. Study-level results: For ophthalmopathy, model prediction preceded onset by a median about 6 months. Among clonotypes expanded in thyroid above 0.001, most were also found in blood.

Diagnosing involved the use of clinical symptoms, serum thyroxine and TRAb, thyroid ultrasound and orbital computed tomography. Isolation of PBMCs was performed on about 10 ml fresh peripheral blood. Amplification of TCR beta CDR3 regions used RNA as the template. The study used the HTBI primer set for a first-round RT-PCR of the TCR CDR3. Each CDR3 protein gets one entry after TCRdb re-called the multiplex PCR reads with MiXCR. The sample has about 420,000 distinct CDR3 sequences, about an eighth seen once. A few counts support this clonotype. Its antigen remains unknown. V usage is TRBV12-3 or TRBV12-4 and J usage is TRBJ1-4; TRBD1 matches at 7 bases. The receptor comes from a woman in her late teens or twenties with Graves' hyperthyroidism. What was sequenced was blood. The CDR3 DNA is TGTGCCAGCAAACGAGACAGGGCTAATGAAAAACTGTTTTTT. As protein: CASKRDRANEKLFF.